These 19 T cell receptor beta chains share one sample of origin, sequenced in a study of blood T cell repertoires in COVID-19. This table comes from immunoSEQ multiplex PCR, and its TCRdb copy is limited to in-frame clones, with some not included. The sample holds 220,000 or so clones, about four fifths seen once. The specimen was PBMCs or T cells enriched from blood (not recorded which). Every receptor here comes from a middle-aged woman who had recovered from COVID-19.

The gene calls are TRBV25-1 and TRBJ1-4, with TRBD1 as a possible D gene (5 bases). Germline CDR1 and CDR2: MGHDK and SYGVNS. CDR3 size: 14 residues. V was trimmed by 2 bases and J by 8 bases, leaving 12 bases between them. CDR3 region: CASSEGGVGEKLFF. CDR3 in DNA: TGTGCCAGCAGTGAAGGGGGGGTCGGGGAAAAACTGTTTTTT.

The chain is built from TRBV2 and TRBJ2-7, with 11 positions matching TRBD2. Germline assignment: CDR1 SNHLY and CDR2 FYNNEI. CDR3 length: 15 residues. V lost 4 bases and J lost 2; bases outside the gene matches: 4. As DNA, the CDR3 is TGTGCCAGCAGTGGGACTAGCGGGCAAACCTACGAGCAGTACTTC. Its protein product is CASSGTSGQTYEQYF.

The rearrangement joins TRBV4-2 to TRBJ2-5, with TRBD2 matching over 8 bases. Germline lookup yields CDR1 LGHNA and CDR2 YNFKEQ. The V and J ends lost 0 bases and 2 bases, in that order; junction bases with no gene match: 5. This CDR3 has 16 residues. The CDR3 DNA reads as TGTGCCAGCAGCCAAGATCAGCGGGGGTATCAAGAGACCCAGTACTTC. As protein: CASSQDQRGYQETQYF.

The genes are TRBV11-2 and TRBJ1-1, with D possibly matching TRBD1 (6 bases). The CDR3 consists of 14 residues. Trimming took off 6 bases at V and 3 bases at J, with 14 bases between the two ends. CDR1 is SGHAT and CDR2 is FQNNGV in the germline V gene. The CDR3 nucleotides are TGTGCCAGCAGGAGCAGGGGTTTAGACACTGAAGCTTTCTTT. This translates into CASRSRGLDTEAFF.

This chain connects TRBV9 to TRBJ1-1; 9 nucleotides agree with TRBD1. The CDR3 is 15 amino acids. J lost 4 bases, V lost 1 base, and 5 bases had no gene match. CDR1 is SGDLS, CDR2 YYNGEE, per germline. The CDR3: CASSVFGQGSTEAFF. In DNA, the CDR3 is TGTGCCAGCAGCGTATTCGGACAGGGGTCCACTGAAGCTTTCTTT.

The chain employs TRBV4-3 and TRBJ1-2, with 7 positions matching TRBD1. Germline V gives CDR1 LGHNA, CDR2 YSLEER. The CDR3 contains 14 residues. V shed 3 bases, J shed 3 bases, and the junction held 4 bases outside the gene matches. CDR3 protein: CASSQNRGDYGYTF. CDR3 in DNA: TGCGCCAGCAGCCAGAACAGGGGTGACTATGGCTACACCTTC.

The chain joins TRBV27 to TRBJ2-1, with D perhaps TRBD2 (6 bases). With 6 bases removed from V and 0 bases from J, the gap between germline ends came to 12 bases. The CDR3 consists of 15 residues. Germline CDR1 MNHEY, CDR2 SMNVEV (reference sequence). DNA for the CDR3: TGTGCCAGCAGAGCAGCGGGTAGCTCCTACAATGAGCAGTTCTTC. Its protein product is CASRAAGSSYNEQFF.

The genes are TRBV6-6 and TRBJ2-7, with a weak D call TRBD2 (6 bases). The CDR3 sequence is 12 residues long. CDR1 is MNHNY and CDR2 is SVGAGI in the germline V gene (reference sequence). Trimming cost V 8 bases and J 0 bases, with 8 bases left between them. CDR3 in DNA: TGTGCCAGCTCTAGCGCCTCCTACGAGCAGTACTTC. Translated, it gives CASSSASYEQYF.

The chain employs TRBV4-3 and TRBJ2-1; tentatively, D is TRBD2 (7 bases). Germline V gene lookup returns CDR1 LGHNA and CDR2 YSLEER. The CDR3 loop spans 15 amino acids. The V end was cut by 0 bases, the J end by 9 bases, with 15 bases between. The CDR3 loop reads CASSQEVRGRAEQFF. CDR3 nucleotides: TGCGCCAGCAGCCAAGAAGTGAGGGGGAGGGCTGAGCAGTTCTTC.

The chain is built from TRBV2 and TRBJ2-7; TRBD1 matches 7 bases. CDR1 is SNHLY, CDR2 FYNNEI, per germline. The CDR3 has 14 residues. V gave up 1 base and J gave up 3 bases; unmatched junction bases: 3. The CDR3 reads CASSEETGYYEQYF. CDR3 nucleotides: TGTGCCAGCAGTGAAGAGACAGGGTACTACGAGCAGTACTTC.

This clone was picked up one time. For the CDR3, the DNA is TGTGCCAGTAGGAGGGGGCTCACTAATGAAAAACTGTTTTTT. Translating it yields CASRRGLTNEKLFF. V usage is TRBV19 and J usage is TRBJ1-4; 7 bases are shared with TRBD1. V was clipped by 6 bases and J by 2 bases; unmatched bases: 3. This CDR3 has 14 amino acids. Germline assignment: CDR1 LNHDA and CDR2 SQIVND (reference sequence).

The V gene is TRBV6-1, the J gene TRBJ1-2, with 7 bases identical to TRBD1. Germline CDR1 is MNHNS and CDR2 is SASEGT. This CDR3 is built from 15 residues. Trimming took 1 base from V and 6 from J; bases not matched to a gene: 8. The CDR3 coding sequence is TGTGCCAGCAGTGAAGGCCCACAGGGGAAGAATGGCTACACCTTC. Protein product: CASSEGPQGKNGYTF.

The CDR3 DNA reads as TGTGCCAGCAGCCTCACCGGACTACGCACCGGGGAGCTGTTTTTT. This codes for CASSLTGLRTGELFF. The rearrangement joins TRBV14 to TRBJ2-2, with D perhaps matching TRBD2 (6 bases). Germline V lookup: CDR1 SGHDN, CDR2 FVKESK. CDR3 size: 15 residues. V lost 4 bases and J lost 4, with 13 bases in between. The whole variable domain, filled in from reference TRBV14 and TRBJ2-2, reads EAGVTQFPSHSVIEKGQTVTLRCDPISGHDNLYWYRRVMGKEIKFLLHFVKESKQDESGMPNNRFLAERTGGTYSTLKVQPAELEDSGVYFCASSLTGLRTGELFFGEGSRLTVL.

This chain uses TRBV19 with TRBJ2-1, with a tentative D call TRBD1 (6 bases). Germline values: CDR1 LNHDA, CDR2 SQIVND (reference sequence). The CDR3 totals 15 residues. Trimming shortened V by 4 bases and J by 10 bases, and 20 bases separated the two germline ends. CDR3 nucleotides: TGTGCCAGTAGTAAGTTAGGGGGAAATCAATGGGAGCAGTTCTTC. This translates into CASSKLGGNQWEQFF.

The chain links TRBV5-4 to TRBJ2-7, with 9 nucleotides matching TRBD1. V trimming: 4 bases; J trimming: 0 bases; junction bases outside the gene matches: 5. Per germline, CDR1 SGHNT and CDR2 YYREEE (reference sequence). The CDR3 is 15 amino acids. DNA for the CDR3: TGTGCCAGCAGCCCCGGGACAGGGAGCTCCTACGAGCAGTACGTC. As protein: CASSPGTGSSYEQYV.

The chain combines TRBV25-1 with TRBJ1-1; D remains ambiguous. The CDR3 totals 11 residues. Germline CDR1 reads MGHDK; CDR2 reads SYGVNS. The germline V and J ends were trimmed by 2 bases and 8 bases, with 6 bases remaining between them. Written as DNA, the CDR3 is TGTGCCAGCAGTGAACTGACAGAAGCTTTCTTT. Its protein is CASSELTEAFF.

In this sample, this clone turned up a few times. The V and J genes are TRBV2 and TRBJ1-3; D is ambiguous. The CDR3 sequence is 12 residues long. In germline, CDR1 is SNHLY, CDR2 FYNNEI. V was trimmed by 7 bases and J by 3 bases, leaving 7 bases between them. CDR3 coding DNA: TGTGCCAGCAATACAGATGGAAACACCATATATTTT. It translates to CASNTDGNTIYF.

The genes are TRBV10-3 and TRBJ1-6; weak D call: TRBD1 (5 bases). This CDR3 comprises 14 residues. V was cut by 3 bases and J by 7 bases, with 10 bases left in between. Germline CDR1 ENHRY, CDR2 SYGVKD. CDR3 DNA: TGTGCCATCAGTGAAGGGGCAGGGAATTCACCCCTCCACTTT. Its translation is CAISEGAGNSPLHF.

V gene TRBV19 combines with J gene TRBJ1-1, with 10 bases that match TRBD1. The CDR3 extends over 17 amino acids. CDR1 LNHDA and CDR2 SQIVND come from the germline V gene (reference sequence). The V and J ends lost 7 bases and 3 bases, in that order; junction bases with no gene match: 14. In nucleotides, the CDR3 is TGTGCCAGTACCTCCTTTGGGGAGACAGGGGGCTACACTGAAGCTTTCTTT. It codes for CASTSFGETGGYTEAFF.